The 31 T cell receptor beta chains below all came from one sample that was sequenced in a study of shared clonotypes between healthy human individuals. The data were produced by immunoSEQ multiplex PCR, yet TCRdb's version contains in-frame clones alone and is incomplete. The sample includes about 2.3 million clones, less than 95% seen only once; the top ten take 0.37%. Specimen: naive CD4+ T cells from PBMCs. Documented subset: CD45RA+ positively selected. The source is a man aged 18 to 29 in good health. Some clones in this sample may be carry-over from other donors' samples.

The CDR3 region has the DNA TGTGCCAGCAGTCCCCGCGGCCCAACTAATGAAAAACTGTTTTTT. Its translation is CASSPRGPTNEKLFF. The rearrangement uses TRBV2 and TRBJ1-4; D gene uncertain. This CDR3 is built from 15 residues. Germline values: CDR1 SNHLY, CDR2 FYNNEI. V dropped 5 bases and J dropped 0 bases, with 10 bases sitting between them. Full variable domain (remainder filled in from reference TRBV2 and TRBJ1-4): EPEVTQTPSHQVTQMGQEVILRCVPISNHLYFYWYRQILGQKVEFLVSFYNNEISEKSEIFDDQFSVERPDGSNFTLKIRSTKLEDSAMYFCASSPRGPTNEKLFFGSGTQLSVL.

This chain connects TRBV7-3 to TRBJ2-3, with no clear D. Per the germline V gene, CDR1 is SGHTA and CDR2 is FQGTGA. V was clipped by 2 bases and J by 0 bases, with 6 bases between them. This CDR3 comprises 14 residues. CDR3 protein: CASSLATSTDTQYF. The CDR3 DNA follows: TGTGCCAGCAGCTTAGCTACTAGCACAGATACGCAGTATTTT.

This sequence joins TRBV4-3 and TRBJ1-2; TRBD1 matches 7 bases. Trimming at V came to 3 bases and at J to 4 bases, leaving 11 bases not matched to a gene. CDR1 is LGHNA, CDR2 YSLEER, per germline. This CDR3 comprises 16 residues. The DNA for the CDR3 is TGCGCCAGCAGCCACACGACAGGGTACCAGATCTATGGCTACACCTTC. Protein: CASSHTTGYQIYGYTF.

The chain is built from TRBV11-2 and TRBJ2-1; 8 bases are shared with TRBD1. Germline V gene data show CDR1 as SGHAT and CDR2 as FQNNGV. This CDR3 comprises 16 residues. The junction had 9 bases not matched to a gene; V was cut back by 5 bases and J by 3 bases. CDR3 in amino acids: CASSQTRQGIYNEQFF. The DNA of the CDR3 is TGTGCCAGCAGCCAAACCAGACAGGGGATCTACAATGAGCAGTTCTTC.

A remark on this clone: Additional DNA sequences in this sample encode the identical CDR3. The chain uses TRBV5-1 and TRBJ2-5; TRBD2 is a possible D gene (6 bases). Trimming left V 4 bases short and J 4 bases short, with 14 bases between. The V gene's germline CDR1 is SGHRS and CDR2 YFSETQ. The CDR3 runs to 14 residues. The CDR3 here is CASSLGGPLETQYF. As DNA, the CDR3 is TGCGCCAGCAGCCTCGGAGGGCCATTAGAGACCCAGTACTTC.

The gene calls are TRBV25-1 and TRBJ2-4, with 9 bases that match TRBD1. Germline lookup yields CDR1 MGHDK and CDR2 SYGVNS. V lost 4 bases and J lost 6; bases outside the gene matches: 10. The CDR3 has 16 residues. The CDR3 DNA is TGTGCCAGCAGTGGCGTTAGGGGACAGGGCGGAAACATTCAGTACTTC. This codes for CASSGVRGQGGNIQYF.

Worth noting for this clone: In the same sample, other DNA sequences code for this CDR3. The chain uses TRBV9 and TRBJ2-1, with no clear D. V was cut by 0 bases and J by 1 base, with 8 bases left in between. Germline lookup yields CDR1 SGDLS and CDR2 YYNGEE. This CDR3 spans 15 amino acids. The chain's CDR3 is CASSVVGVSYNEQFF. The CDR3, as DNA: TGTGCCAGCAGCGTAGTTGGCGTGTCCTACAATGAGCAGTTCTTC.

For the CDR3, the DNA is TGTGCCAGCAGCCAGGGGGATAGCGGGAGCGGTGTCGACGAGCAGTACTTC. Protein: CASSQGDSGSGVDEQYF. The genes are TRBV7-8 and TRBJ2-7, with TRBD2 matching 9 bases. The V and J ends lost 5 bases and 5 bases, in that order; junction bases with no gene match: 16. The CDR3 consists of 17 residues. The V gene's germline CDR1 is SGHVS and CDR2 FQNEAQ.

This rearrangement joins TRBV11-3 to TRBJ2-1; TRBD2 agrees at 13 bases. This CDR3 is built from 14 residues. V gave up 9 bases and J gave up 1 base; unmatched junction bases: 0. Germline CDR1 SGHNT, CDR2 YENEEA. CDR3 amino acids: CARGLAGSYNEQFF. For the CDR3, the DNA is TGTGCCAGGGGACTAGCGGGATCCTACAATGAGCAGTTCTTC.

The genes are TRBV2 and TRBJ2-2, with D hard to call. CDR1 and CDR2 from the germline V gene are SNHLY and FYNNEI. The V and J ends lost 6 bases and 4 bases respectively, with 12 bases between them. The CDR3 has 14 amino acids. The CDR3 sequence: CASRVIDATGELFF. The DNA for the CDR3 is TGTGCCAGCAGGGTTATTGATGCCACCGGGGAGCTGTTTTTT.

This chain's CDR3 is CATLPGEQYF. The CDR3 coding sequence is TGTGCCACCCTCCCGGGCGAGCAGTACTTC. The rearrangement uses TRBV14 and TRBJ2-7; D gene unclear. The CDR3 is made up of 10 amino acids. Trimming pared 10 bases from V and 6 bases from J, leaving 10 bases between. Germline CDR1 is SGHDN and CDR2 is FVKESK.

The chain couples TRBV28 to TRBJ2-6, with TRBD2 matching over 7 bases. V lost 6 bases to trimming and J lost 2 bases; unmatched junction nucleotides: 4. The CDR3 runs to 15 residues. CDR1 is MDHEN and CDR2 is SYDVKM in the germline V gene. CDR3 bases: TGTGCCAGCAGAACCGCGGGAGCTGGGGCCAACGTCCTGACTTTC. Protein: CASRTAGAGANVLTF.

The CDR3 nucleotides read TGTGCCAGCAGTGAAGGCGGGAGGACCGGGGAGCTGTTTTTT. This codes for CASSEGGRTGELFF. The chain uses TRBV2 and TRBJ2-2; 8 bases map to TRBD2. The germline V gene has CDR1 SNHLY and CDR2 FYNNEI. V dropped 1 base and J dropped 5; count of bases not matched to a gene: 0. The CDR3 has 14 residues.

The J gene is TRBJ2-7, the V gene TRBV5-1; the D gene could be TRBD1 or TRBD2 (5 bases each). The CDR3 consists of 15 residues. Germline CDR1 reads SGHRS; CDR2 reads YFSETQ. The V gene lost 5 bases and the J gene lost 5 bases, with 20 bases spanning the gap. The CDR3 here is CASSPGTGFRNEQYF. As DNA, the CDR3 is TGCGCCAGCAGTCCGGGGACGGGCTTTAGGAACGAGCAGTACTTC.

The genes are TRBV10-3 and TRBJ2-1; tentatively, D is TRBD2 (5 bases). Germline V CDR1 and CDR2: ENHRY, SYGVKD. V shed 5 bases and J shed 6 bases, with 14 bases lying between them. The CDR3 contains 14 residues. DNA for the CDR3: TGTGCCATCAGTTATCGGACTCTCTCCAATGAGCAGTTCTTC. Its protein is CAISYRTLSNEQFF.

The V and J genes are TRBV10-3 and TRBJ1-3, with D tentatively TRBD1 (5 bases). Germline V lookup: CDR1 ENHRY, CDR2 SYGVKD. V lost 4 bases and J 1 base, leaving 14 bases between the germline ends. This CDR3 is built from 16 residues. The CDR3 protein is CAISAPGTESGNTIYF. For the CDR3, the DNA is TGTGCCATCAGTGCCCCAGGGACGGAATCTGGAAACACCATATATTTT.

This clone is a singleton in its sample. Within the sample, other DNA sequences also encode this same CDR3. The V gene is TRBV7-2, the J gene TRBJ1-1, with TRBD1 matching 9 bases. With 5 bases clipped from V and 11 bases from J, the junction kept 9 bases outside the gene matches. The CDR3 spans 13 residues. Germline V gene data show CDR1 as SGHTA and CDR2 as FQGNSA. In DNA, the CDR3 is TGTGCCAGCAGCCTCAGACAGGGGGGATCGGCTTTCTTT. It translates to CASSLRQGGSAFF.

The chain links TRBV27 to TRBJ2-3; D may be TRBD2 (5 bases). Trimming removed 5 bases at V and 0 bases at J, with 15 bases between. This CDR3 has 16 amino acids. Germline V gene data show CDR1 as MNHEY and CDR2 as SMNVEV (reference sequence). Here the CDR3 reads CASSRLGRTSTDTQYF. Here the CDR3 DNA reads TGTGCCAGCAGTCGCTTAGGGCGGACTAGCACAGATACGCAGTATTTT.

On this clone itself: Other DNA sequences within the sample encode an identical CDR3. This chain uses TRBV5-1 with TRBJ2-3; D perhaps matches TRBD2 (6 bases). From germline, CDR1 is SGHRS and CDR2 YFSETQ. Trimming cost V 0 bases and J 4 bases, with 9 bases left between them. The CDR3 consists of 14 residues. The CDR3 DNA reads TGCGCCAGCAGCTTGGGGCGGGGCGCAGATACGCAGTATTTT. Translating gives CASSLGRGADTQYF.

This clone was picked up one time. V gene TRBV5-6 combines with J gene TRBJ1-6, with no clear D. This CDR3 region has 15 residues. Germline V gene lookup returns CDR1 SGHDT and CDR2 YYEEEE. With 0 bases removed from V and 8 bases from J, the gap between germline ends came to 12 bases. Written as DNA, the CDR3 is TGTGCCAGCAGCTTGGGGCCGAATAAGTATTCACCCCTCCACTTT. It specifies CASSLGPNKYSPLHF.

The chain carries TRBV7-9 and TRBJ1-1; weak D call: TRBD1 (5 bases). Trimming shortened V by 1 base and J by 4 bases, and 16 bases separated the two germline ends. CDR1 SEHNR and CDR2 FQNEAQ come from the germline V gene (reference sequence). CDR3 size: 16 residues. DNA for the CDR3: TGTGCCAGCAGCTTAGATGCCCTTCGGGGGACCACTGAAGCTTTCTTT. As protein: CASSLDALRGTTEAFF.

The sample holds one count of this clone. V and J are TRBV4-2 and TRBJ1-5, with D possibly TRBD1 on 5 matching bases. The CDR3 consists of 14 residues. V was trimmed by 3 bases and J by 4 bases, leaving 10 bases between them. Germline-derived CDR1 and CDR2 are LGHNA and YNFKEQ. The CDR3 spells CASSHRDGNQPQHF. The CDR3 DNA reads TGTGCCAGCAGCCACCGGGACGGTAATCAGCCCCAGCATTTT.

The V call is TRBV20-1, the J call TRBJ2-5; D is unresolved. Trimming left V 7 bases short and J 7 bases short, with 4 bases between. In germline, CDR1 is DFQATT, CDR2 SNEGSKA (reference sequence). The CDR3 extends over 8 amino acids. CDR3 protein: CSVRTQYF. The DNA of the CDR3 is TGCAGTGTTCGGACCCAGTACTTC.

Regarding this clone: Other DNA sequences within the sample encode an identical CDR3. The chain is built from TRBV5-4 and TRBJ2-5; 7 bases align to TRBD1. This CDR3 has 13 amino acids. The junction had 0 bases not matched to a gene; V was cut back by 1 base and J by 3 bases. CDR1 and CDR2 from the germline V gene are SGHNT and YYREEE (reference sequence). In DNA form, the CDR3 reads TGTGCCAGCAGCTTGACAGGGGAAGAGACCCAGTACTTC. It is translated as CASSLTGEETQYF.

The V gene is TRBV6-5, the J gene TRBJ1-4; no definite D call. CDR1 MNHEY and CDR2 SVGAGI come from the germline V gene. V was clipped by 5 bases and J by 12 bases, with 10 bases between them. The CDR3 extends over 11 amino acids. CDR3 in amino acids: CASSEVWELFF. The CDR3 nucleotides read TGTGCCAGCAGTGAAGTTTGGGAACTGTTTTTT.

Concerning this clone: Within the sample, other DNA sequences also encode this same CDR3. V is TRBV18 and J is TRBJ1-5; D gene ambiguous. The CDR3 runs 13 residues. The V end was cut by 2 bases, the J end by 3 bases, with 5 bases between. Germline V gene data show CDR1 as KGHSH and CDR2 as LQKENI. The CDR3 DNA sequence: TGTGCCAGCTCACCAGACATCAATCAGCCCCAGCATTTT. Its protein is CASSPDINQPQHF.

The CDR3 region has the DNA TGTGCCAGCAGCTTAGTGGTCGCAGTACTGGGGGGCTACACCTTC. This codes for CASSLVVAVLGGYTF. This chain joins TRBV5-8 and TRBJ1-2; no clear D gene. The length of the CDR3 is 15 residues. Germline CDR1 is SGHTS and CDR2 is YDEGEE. Trimming took off 2 bases at V and 8 bases at J, with 19 bases between the two ends. Variable domain in full (rest from reference TRBV5-8 and TRBJ1-2): EAGVTQSPTHLIKTRGQQATLRCSPISGHTSVYWYQQALGLGLQFLLWYDEGEERNRGNFPPRFSGRQFPNYSSELNVNALELEDSALYLCASSLVVAVLGGYTFGSGTRLTVV.

V usage is TRBV9 and J usage is TRBJ2-5; tentatively, D is TRBD1 or TRBD2 (5 bases each). CDR1 and CDR2 (germline): SGDLS, YYNGEE. CDR3 length: 14 residues. The germline V and J ends were trimmed by 4 bases and 3 bases, with 13 bases remaining between them. CDR3 nucleotide sequence: TGTGCCAGCAGCCCCCGGGTGGGGGAAGAGACCCAGTACTTC. Residues: CASSPRVGEETQYF.

The chain couples TRBV18 to TRBJ2-3; D gene ambiguous. Germline assignment: CDR1 KGHSH and CDR2 LQKENI. This CDR3 has 14 amino acids. V was clipped by 3 bases and J by 0 bases, with 7 bases between them. CDR3: CASSPSVSTDTQYF. CDR3 nucleotide sequence: TGTGCCAGCTCACCCTCTGTTAGCACAGATACGCAGTATTTT. The whole variable domain, remainder taken from reference TRBV18 and TRBJ2-3, is NAGVMQNPRHLVRRRGQEARLRCSPMKGHSHVYWYRQLPEEGLKFMVYLQKENIIDESGMPKERFSAEFPKEGPSILRIQQVVRGDSAAYFCASSPSVSTDTQYFGPGTRLTVL.

Worth noting for this clone: Different DNA sequences within this sample yield the same CDR3. Here the CDR3 reads CASSLSNTGELFF. The CDR3 bases are TGTGCCAGCAGCCTTAGTAACACCGGGGAGCTGTTTTTT. The chain employs TRBV28 and TRBJ2-2, with D hard to call. Germline V lookup: CDR1 MDHEN, CDR2 SYDVKM. Trimming pared 6 bases from V and 2 bases from J, leaving 7 bases between. There are 13 residues in the CDR3.

V and J are TRBV10-3 and TRBJ2-1; D ambiguous. Trimming cost V 2 bases and J 0 bases, with 5 bases left between them. The CDR3 extends over 14 amino acids. Germline V gene lookup returns CDR1 ENHRY and CDR2 SYGVKD. The CDR3 reads CAISETFSYNEQFF. DNA for the CDR3: TGTGCCATCAGTGAGACTTTCTCCTACAATGAGCAGTTCTTC.